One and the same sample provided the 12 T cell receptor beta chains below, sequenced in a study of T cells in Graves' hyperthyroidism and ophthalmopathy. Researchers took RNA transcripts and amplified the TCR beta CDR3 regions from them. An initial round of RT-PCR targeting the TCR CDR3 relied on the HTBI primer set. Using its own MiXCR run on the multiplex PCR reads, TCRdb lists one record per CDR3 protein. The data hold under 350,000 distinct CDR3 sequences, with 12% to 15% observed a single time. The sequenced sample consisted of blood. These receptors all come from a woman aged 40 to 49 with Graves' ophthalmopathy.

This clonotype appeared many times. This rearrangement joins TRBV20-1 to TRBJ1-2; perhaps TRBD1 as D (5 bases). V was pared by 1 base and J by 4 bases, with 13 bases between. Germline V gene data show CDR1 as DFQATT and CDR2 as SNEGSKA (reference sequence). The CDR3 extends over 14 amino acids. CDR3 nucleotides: TGCAGTGCTAGAGCGGACAAGGCAGCCTATGGCTACACCTTC. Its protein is CSARADKAAYGYTF.

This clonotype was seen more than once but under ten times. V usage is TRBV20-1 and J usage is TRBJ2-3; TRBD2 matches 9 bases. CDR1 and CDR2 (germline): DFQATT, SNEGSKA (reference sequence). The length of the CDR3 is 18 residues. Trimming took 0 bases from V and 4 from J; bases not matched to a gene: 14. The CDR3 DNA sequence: TGCAGTGCTAGAGATACTTTCGGGGAGCGGGGGGTCGCAGATACGCAGTATTTT. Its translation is CSARDTFGERGVADTQYF.

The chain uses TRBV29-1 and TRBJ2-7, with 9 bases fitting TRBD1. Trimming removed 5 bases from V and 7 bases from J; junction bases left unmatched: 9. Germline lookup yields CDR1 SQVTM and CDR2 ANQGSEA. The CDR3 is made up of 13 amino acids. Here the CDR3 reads CSVIGGQGGEQYF. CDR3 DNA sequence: TGCAGCGTTATTGGGGGACAGGGCGGGGAGCAGTACTTC.

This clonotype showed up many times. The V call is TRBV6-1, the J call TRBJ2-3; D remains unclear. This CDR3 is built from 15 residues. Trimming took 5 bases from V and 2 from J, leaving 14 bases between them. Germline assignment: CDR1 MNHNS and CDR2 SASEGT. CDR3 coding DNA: TGTGCCAGCAGTATATTTTTTACAGACACAGATACGCAGTATTTT. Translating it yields CASSIFFTDTDTQYF.

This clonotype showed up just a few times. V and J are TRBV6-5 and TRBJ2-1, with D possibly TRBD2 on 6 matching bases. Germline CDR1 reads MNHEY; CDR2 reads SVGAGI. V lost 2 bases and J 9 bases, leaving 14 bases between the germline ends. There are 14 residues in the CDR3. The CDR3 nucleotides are TGTGCCAGCAGTTACAGTTGGGGACTTGGTGAGCAGTTCTTC. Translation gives CASSYSWGLGEQFF.

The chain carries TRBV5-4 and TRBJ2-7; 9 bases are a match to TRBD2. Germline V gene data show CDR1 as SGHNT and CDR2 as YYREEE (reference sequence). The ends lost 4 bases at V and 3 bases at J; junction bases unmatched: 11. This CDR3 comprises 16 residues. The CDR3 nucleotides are TGTGCCAGCAGCCGATCTATAGCGGGAGCCATCTACGAGCAGTACTTC. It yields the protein CASSRSIAGAIYEQYF.

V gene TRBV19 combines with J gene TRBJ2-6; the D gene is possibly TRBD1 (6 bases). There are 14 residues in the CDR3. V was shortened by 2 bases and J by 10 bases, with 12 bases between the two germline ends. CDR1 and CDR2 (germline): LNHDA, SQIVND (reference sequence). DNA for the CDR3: TGTGCCAGTAGTATAACGCTAACAGGGAACGTCCTGACTTTC. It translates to CASSITLTGNVLTF. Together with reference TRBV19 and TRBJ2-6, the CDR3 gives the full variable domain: DGGITQSPKYLFRKEGQNVTLSCEQNLNHDAMYWYRQDPGQGLRLIYYSQIVNDFQKGDIAEGYSVSREKKESFPLTVTSAQKNPTAFYLCASSITLTGNVLTFGAGSRLTVL.

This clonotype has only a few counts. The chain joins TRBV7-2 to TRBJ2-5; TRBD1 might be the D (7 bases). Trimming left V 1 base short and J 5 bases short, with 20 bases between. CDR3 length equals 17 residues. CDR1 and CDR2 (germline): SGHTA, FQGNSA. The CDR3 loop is CASSLVGFRGASETQYF. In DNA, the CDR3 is TGTGCCAGCAGCTTAGTCGGGTTCAGGGGGGCTTCGGAGACCCAGTACTTC.

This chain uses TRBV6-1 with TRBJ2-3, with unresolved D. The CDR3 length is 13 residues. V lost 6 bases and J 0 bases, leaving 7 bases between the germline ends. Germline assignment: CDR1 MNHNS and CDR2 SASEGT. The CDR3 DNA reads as TGTGCCAGCAGAGCGACTAGCACAGATACGCAGTATTTT. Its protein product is CASRATSTDTQYF.

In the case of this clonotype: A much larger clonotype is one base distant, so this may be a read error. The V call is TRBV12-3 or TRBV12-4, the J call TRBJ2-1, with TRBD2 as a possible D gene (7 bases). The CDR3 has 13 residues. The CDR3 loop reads CAISLSGGAEQFF. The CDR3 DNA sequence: TGTGCCATCAGTTTATCTGGGGGGGCTGAGCAGTTCTTC.

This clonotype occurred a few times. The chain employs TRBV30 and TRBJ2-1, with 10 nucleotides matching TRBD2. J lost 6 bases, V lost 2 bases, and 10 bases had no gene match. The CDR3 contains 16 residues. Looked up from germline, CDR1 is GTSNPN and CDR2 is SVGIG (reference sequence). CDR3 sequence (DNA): TGTGCCTGGAGTCTCGGTGGGGCTAGCGGGAGCAATGAGCAGTTCTTC. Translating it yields CAWSLGGASGSNEQFF. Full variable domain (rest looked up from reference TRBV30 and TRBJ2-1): SQTIHQWPATLVQPVGSPLSLECTVEGTSNPNLYWYRQAAGRGLQLLFYSVGIGQISSEVPQNLSASRPQDRQFILSSKKLLLSDSGFYLCAWSLGGASGSNEQFFGPGTRLTVL.

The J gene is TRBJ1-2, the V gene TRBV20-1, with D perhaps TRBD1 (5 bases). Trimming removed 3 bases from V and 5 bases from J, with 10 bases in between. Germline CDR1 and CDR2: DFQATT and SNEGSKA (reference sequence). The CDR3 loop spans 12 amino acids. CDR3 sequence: CSASYGGYGYTF. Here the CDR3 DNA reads TGCAGTGCTAGTTATGGGGGATATGGCTACACCTTC.